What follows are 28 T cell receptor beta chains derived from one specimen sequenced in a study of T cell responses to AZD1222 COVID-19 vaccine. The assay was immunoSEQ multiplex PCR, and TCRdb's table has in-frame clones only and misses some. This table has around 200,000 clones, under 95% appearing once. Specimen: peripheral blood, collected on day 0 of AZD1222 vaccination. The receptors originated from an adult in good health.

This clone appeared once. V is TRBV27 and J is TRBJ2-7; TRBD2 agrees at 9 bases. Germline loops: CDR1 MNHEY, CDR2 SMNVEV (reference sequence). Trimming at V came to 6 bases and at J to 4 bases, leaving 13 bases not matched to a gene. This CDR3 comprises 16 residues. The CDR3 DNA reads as TGTGCCAGCAGCTTAATTAGCGGGAGTCTGGGGTACGAGCAGTACTTC. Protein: CASSLISGSLGYEQYF.

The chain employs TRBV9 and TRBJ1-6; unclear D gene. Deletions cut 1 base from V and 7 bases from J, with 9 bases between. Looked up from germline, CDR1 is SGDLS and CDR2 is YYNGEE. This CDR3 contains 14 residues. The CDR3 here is CASSVSMGNSPLHF. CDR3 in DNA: TGTGCCAGCAGCGTATCCATGGGGAATTCACCCCTCCACTTT.

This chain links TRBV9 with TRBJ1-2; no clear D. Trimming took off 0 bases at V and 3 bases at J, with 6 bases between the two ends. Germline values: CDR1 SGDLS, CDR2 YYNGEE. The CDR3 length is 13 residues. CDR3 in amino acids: CASSVEEDYGYTF. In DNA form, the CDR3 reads TGTGCCAGCAGCGTAGAAGAGGACTATGGCTACACCTTC.

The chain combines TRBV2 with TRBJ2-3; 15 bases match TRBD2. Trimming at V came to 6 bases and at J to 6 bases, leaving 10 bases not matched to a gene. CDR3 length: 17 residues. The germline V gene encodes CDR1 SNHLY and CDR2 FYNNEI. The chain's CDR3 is CASRAGLAGGPGDTQYF. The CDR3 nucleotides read TGTGCCAGCAGGGCTGGACTAGCGGGGGGGCCGGGGGATACGCAGTATTTT.

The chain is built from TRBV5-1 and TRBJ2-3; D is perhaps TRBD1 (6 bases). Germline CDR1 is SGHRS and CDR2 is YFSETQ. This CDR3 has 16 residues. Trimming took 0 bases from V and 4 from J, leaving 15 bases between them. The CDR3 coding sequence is TGCGCCAGCAGCTTGGCCCTTACAGGGTTGTCAGATACGCAGTATTTT. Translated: CASSLALTGLSDTQYF.

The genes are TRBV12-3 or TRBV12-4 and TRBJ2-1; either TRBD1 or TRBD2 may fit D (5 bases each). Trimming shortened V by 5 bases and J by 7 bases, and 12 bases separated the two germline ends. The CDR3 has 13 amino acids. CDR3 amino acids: CASSTGQRNEQFF. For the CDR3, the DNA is TGTGCCAGCAGTACGGGGCAGAGGAATGAGCAGTTCTTC.

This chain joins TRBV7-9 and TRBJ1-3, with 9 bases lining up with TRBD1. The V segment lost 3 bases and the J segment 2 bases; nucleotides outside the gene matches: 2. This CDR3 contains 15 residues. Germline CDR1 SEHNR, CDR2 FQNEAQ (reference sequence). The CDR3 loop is CASSFRTGAGNTIYF. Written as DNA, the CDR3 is TGTGCCAGCAGCTTTCGGACAGGGGCTGGAAACACCATATATTTT.

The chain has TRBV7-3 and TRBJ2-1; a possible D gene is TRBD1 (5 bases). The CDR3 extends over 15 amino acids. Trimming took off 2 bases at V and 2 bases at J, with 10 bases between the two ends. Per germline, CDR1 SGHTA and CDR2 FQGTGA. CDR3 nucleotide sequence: TGTGCCAGCAGCTTAGGACAAGGGCCCTACAATGAGCAGTTCTTC. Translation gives CASSLGQGPYNEQFF.

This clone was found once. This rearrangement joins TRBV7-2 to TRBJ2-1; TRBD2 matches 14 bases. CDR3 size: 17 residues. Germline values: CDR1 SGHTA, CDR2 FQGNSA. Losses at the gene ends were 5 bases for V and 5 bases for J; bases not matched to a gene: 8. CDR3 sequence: CASSHERLAGGNNEQFF. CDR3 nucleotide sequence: TGTGCCAGCAGCCACGAGAGACTAGCGGGGGGGAACAATGAGCAGTTCTTC.

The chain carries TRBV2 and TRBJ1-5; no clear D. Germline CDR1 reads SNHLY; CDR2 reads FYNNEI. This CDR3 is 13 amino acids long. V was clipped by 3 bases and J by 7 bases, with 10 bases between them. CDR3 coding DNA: TGTGCCAGCAGTGAGGGAGAGGGCCAGCCCCAGCATTTT. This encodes CASSEGEGQPQHF.

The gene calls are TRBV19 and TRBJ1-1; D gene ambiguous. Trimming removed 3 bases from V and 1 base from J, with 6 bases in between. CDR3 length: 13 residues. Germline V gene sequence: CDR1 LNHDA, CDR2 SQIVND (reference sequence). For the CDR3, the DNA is TGTGCCAGTAGTATGGGCGGGAACACTGAAGCTTTCTTT. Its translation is CASSMGGNTEAFF.

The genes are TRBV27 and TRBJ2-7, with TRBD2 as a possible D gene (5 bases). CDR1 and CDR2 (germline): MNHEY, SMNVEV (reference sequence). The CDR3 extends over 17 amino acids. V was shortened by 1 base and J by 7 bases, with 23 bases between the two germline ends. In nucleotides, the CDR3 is TGTGCCAGCAGTTTATTCTTTTCGGGGAGTCCCGGGGATGAGCAGTACTTC. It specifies CASSLFFSGSPGDEQYF.

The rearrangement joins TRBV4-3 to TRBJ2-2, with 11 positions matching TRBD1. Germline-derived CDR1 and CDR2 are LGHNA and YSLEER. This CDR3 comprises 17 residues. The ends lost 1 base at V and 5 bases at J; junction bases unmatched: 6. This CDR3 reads CASSQATGTGGTGELFF. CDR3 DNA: TGCGCCAGCAGCCAAGCAACGGGGACAGGGGGGACCGGGGAGCTGTTTTTT.

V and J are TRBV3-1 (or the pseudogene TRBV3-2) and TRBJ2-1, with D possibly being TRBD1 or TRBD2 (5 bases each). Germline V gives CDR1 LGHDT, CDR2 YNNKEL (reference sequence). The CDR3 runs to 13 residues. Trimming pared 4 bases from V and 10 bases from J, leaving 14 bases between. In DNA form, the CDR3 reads TGTGCCAGCAGCCCCGGGACCCCCGCCGAGCAGTTCTTC. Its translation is CASSPGTPAEQFF.

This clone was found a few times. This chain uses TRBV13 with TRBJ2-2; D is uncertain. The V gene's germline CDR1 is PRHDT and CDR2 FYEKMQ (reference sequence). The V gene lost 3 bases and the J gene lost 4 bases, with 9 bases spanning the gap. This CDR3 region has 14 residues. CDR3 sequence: CASSFIGGTGELFF. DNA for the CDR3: TGTGCCAGCAGCTTTATTGGTGGCACCGGGGAGCTGTTTTTT.

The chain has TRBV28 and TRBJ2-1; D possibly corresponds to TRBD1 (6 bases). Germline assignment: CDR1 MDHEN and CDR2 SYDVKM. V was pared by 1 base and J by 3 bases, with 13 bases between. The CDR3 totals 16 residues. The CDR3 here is CASSLLTGSLYNEQFF. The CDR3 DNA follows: TGTGCCAGCAGTTTATTAACAGGGAGTCTCTACAATGAGCAGTTCTTC.

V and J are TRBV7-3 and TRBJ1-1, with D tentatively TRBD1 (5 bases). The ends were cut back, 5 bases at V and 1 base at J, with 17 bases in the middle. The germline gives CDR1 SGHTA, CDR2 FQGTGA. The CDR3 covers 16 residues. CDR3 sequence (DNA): TGTGCCAGCAGCCCCCGGGCCACAGACAGGAACACTGAAGCTTTCTTT. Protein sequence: CASSPRATDRNTEAFF.

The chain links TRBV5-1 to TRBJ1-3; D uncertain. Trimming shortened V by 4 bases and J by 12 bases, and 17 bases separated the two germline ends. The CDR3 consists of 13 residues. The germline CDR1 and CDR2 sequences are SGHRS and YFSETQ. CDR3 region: CASSRDFPVGIYF. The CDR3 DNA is TGCGCCAGCAGCCGAGACTTCCCGGTAGGCATATATTTT. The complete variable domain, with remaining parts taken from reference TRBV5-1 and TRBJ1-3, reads KAGVTQTPRYLIKTRGQQVTLSCSPISGHRSVSWYQQTPGQGLQFLFEYFSETQRNKGNFPGRFSGRQFSNSRSEMNVSTLELGDSALYLCASSRDFPVGIYFGEGSWLTVV.

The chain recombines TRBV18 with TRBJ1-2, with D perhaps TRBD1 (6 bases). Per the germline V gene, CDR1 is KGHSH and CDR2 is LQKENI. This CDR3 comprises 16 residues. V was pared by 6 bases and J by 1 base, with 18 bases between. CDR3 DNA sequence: TGTGCCAGCTCTCCCGGTAATAGACAGGTTAACTATGGCTACACCTTC. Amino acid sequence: CASSPGNRQVNYGYTF. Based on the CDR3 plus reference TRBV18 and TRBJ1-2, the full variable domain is NAGVMQNPRHLVRRRGQEARLRCSPMKGHSHVYWYRQLPEEGLKFMVYLQKENIIDESGMPKERFSAEFPKEGPSILRIQQVVRGDSAAYFCASSPGNRQVNYGYTFGSGTRLTVV.

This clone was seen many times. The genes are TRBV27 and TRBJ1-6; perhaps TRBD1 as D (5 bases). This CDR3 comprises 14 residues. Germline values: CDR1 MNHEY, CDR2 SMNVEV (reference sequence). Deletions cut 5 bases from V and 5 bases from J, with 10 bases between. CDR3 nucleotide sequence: TGTGCCAGCAGTAATAGGGGAAATAATTCACCCCTCCACTTT. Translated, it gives CASSNRGNNSPLHF.

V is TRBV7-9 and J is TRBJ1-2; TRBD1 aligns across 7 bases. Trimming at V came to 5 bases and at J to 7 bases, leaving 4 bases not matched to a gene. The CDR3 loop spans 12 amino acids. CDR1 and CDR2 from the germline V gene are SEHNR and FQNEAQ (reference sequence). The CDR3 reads CASSRQGRGYTF. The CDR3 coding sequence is TGTGCCAGCAGCCGACAGGGACGTGGCTACACCTTC.

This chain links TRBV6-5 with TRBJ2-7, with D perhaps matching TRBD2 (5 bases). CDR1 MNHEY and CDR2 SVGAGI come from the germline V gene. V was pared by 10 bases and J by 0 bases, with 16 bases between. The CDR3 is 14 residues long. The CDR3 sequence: CANRVGAGSYEQYF. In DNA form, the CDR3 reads TGTGCCAACCGGGTGGGTGCGGGCTCCTACGAGCAGTACTTC.

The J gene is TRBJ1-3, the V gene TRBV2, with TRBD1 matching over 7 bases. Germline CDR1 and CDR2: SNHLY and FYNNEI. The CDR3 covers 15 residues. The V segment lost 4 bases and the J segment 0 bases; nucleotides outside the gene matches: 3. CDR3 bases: TGTGCCAGCAGTGCGGCAGGGGGCTCTGGAAACACCATATATTTT. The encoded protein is CASSAAGGSGNTIYF.

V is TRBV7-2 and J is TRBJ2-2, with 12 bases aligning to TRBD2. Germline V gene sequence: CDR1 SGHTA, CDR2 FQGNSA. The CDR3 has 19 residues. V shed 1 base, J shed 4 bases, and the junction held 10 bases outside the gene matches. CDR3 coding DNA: TGTGCCAGCAGCTTAGTCGGGCTAGCGGGGGGGCCGGGCACCGGGGAGCTGTTTTTT. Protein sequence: CASSLVGLAGGPGTGELFF.

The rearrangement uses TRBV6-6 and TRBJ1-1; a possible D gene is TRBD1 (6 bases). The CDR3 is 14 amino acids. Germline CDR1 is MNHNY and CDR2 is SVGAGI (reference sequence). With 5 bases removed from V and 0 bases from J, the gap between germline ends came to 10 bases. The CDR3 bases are TGTGCCAGCAGTAGACAGGCCCTGAACACTGAAGCTTTCTTT. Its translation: CASSRQALNTEAFF.

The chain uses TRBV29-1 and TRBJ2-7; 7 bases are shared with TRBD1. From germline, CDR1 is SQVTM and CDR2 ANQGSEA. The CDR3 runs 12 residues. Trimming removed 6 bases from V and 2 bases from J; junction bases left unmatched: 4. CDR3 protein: CSVQGDAYEQYF. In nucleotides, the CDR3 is TGCAGCGTCCAGGGGGATGCCTACGAGCAGTACTTC.

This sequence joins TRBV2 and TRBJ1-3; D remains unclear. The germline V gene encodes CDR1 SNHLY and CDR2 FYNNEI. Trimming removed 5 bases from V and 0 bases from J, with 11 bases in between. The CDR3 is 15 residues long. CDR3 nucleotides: TGTGCCAGCAGTATGGGCGTCTCCTCTGGAAACACCATATATTTT. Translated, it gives CASSMGVSSGNTIYF.

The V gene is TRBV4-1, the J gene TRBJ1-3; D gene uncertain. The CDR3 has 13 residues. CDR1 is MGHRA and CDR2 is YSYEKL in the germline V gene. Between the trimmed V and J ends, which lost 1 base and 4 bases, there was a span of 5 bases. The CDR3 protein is CASSQALGNTIYF. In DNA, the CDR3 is TGCGCCAGCAGCCAAGCCCTCGGAAACACCATATATTTT.